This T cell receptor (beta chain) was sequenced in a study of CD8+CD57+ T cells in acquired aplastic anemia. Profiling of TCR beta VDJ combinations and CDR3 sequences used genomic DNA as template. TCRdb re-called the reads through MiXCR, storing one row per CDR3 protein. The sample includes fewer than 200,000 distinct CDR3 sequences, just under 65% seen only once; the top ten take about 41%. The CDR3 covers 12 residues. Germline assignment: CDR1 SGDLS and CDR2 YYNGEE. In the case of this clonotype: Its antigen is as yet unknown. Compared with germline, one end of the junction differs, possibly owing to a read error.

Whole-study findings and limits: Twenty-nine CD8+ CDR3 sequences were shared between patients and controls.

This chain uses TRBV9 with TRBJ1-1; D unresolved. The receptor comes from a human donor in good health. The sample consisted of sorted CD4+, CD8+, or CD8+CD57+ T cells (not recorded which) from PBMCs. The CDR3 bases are TGTGCCAGTAGCGCCCCTAACACTGAAGCTTTCTTT. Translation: CASSAPNTEAFF.